This TCR beta chain was found in a study of T cells after yellow fever vaccination. Study-wide results and caveats: Booster sampling recovered most clones from primary vaccination (under 98% CD4, approximately 88% CD8). The presence of abundant clonotypes contaminating from the bulk population was possible in FACS-sorted repertoires.

MiXCR, applied by TCRdb to the 5' RACE reads, yields one record per CDR3 protein. The sample carries approximately 34,000 distinct CDR3 sequences, about 6.6% recorded once. Ten or more counts support this clonotype. Germline loops: CDR1 MNHEY, CDR2 SVGEGT. The V segment lost 6 bases and the J segment 5 bases; nucleotides outside the gene matches: 4. The CDR3 length is 14 residues. V is TRBV6-2 or TRBV6-3 and J is TRBJ2-2; the match to TRBD1 covers 9 bases. The receptor was derived from a man aged 18 to 29 who received the YFV17D yellow fever vaccine. Sequencing used PBMCs, either bulk or a sorted T-cell subset (CD4+, CD8+, memory, or dextramer-sorted; not recorded which), obtained on the day of the first yellow fever vaccination. This chain's CDR3 is CASRPDRGTGELFF. The CDR3 DNA reads as TGTGCCAGCAGACCGGACAGGGGTACCGGGGAGCTGTTTTTT.